This T cell receptor (beta chain) came from a study of T cells expressing NK-cell markers. In the study overall: The TCR beta repertoires originated in sorted CD3+CD56+NKG2C+, CD3+CD56+NKG2C- and CD3+CD56-NKG2C+ T cells. General study points: Clones of NKG2C+ T cells that had expanded were of unclear HCMV specificity. A few donors likewise had their CD3+CD56-NKG2C+ fraction led by these clonotypes.

As for this clonotype: Its target is unknown.

The authors made TCR beta cDNA libraries by 5'RACE template switching. This switching added a universal primer site and UMIs. TCRdb re-called the 5' RACE reads; every CDR3 protein appears as one record, without DNA. This repertoire includes 20,000 to 25,000 distinct CDR3 sequences. Sequencing input: blood T cells: a sorted CD56 or NKG2C T cell subset, CD4+ or CD8+ T cells, or bulk PBMC T cells (not recorded which). This TCR came from a man aged 18-69 years in good health.

The CDR3 sequence is CATSRGDGAGSPLHF. The chain carries TRBV15 and TRBJ1-6; TCRdb returns TRBD1, unconfirmable since there is no DNA. This CDR3 is 15 amino acids long. Germline loops: CDR1 LNHNV, CDR2 YYDKDF (reference sequence). Combining the CDR3 with reference TRBV15 and TRBJ1-6 gives the whole variable domain DAMVIQNPRYQVTQFGKPVTLSCSQTLNHNVMYWYQQKSSQAPKLLFHYYDKDFNNEADTPDNFQSRRPNTSFCFLDIRSPGLGDTAMYLCATSRGDGAGSPLHFGNGTRLTVT.